These 22 T cell receptor beta chains were sequenced from one sample in a study of cytomegalovirus exposure and HLA in healthy donors. Profiled with immunoSEQ multiplex PCR; TCRdb holds only in-frame clones, not every one. The data show about 260,000 clones, 80% to 95% seen once. The specimen sequenced was PBMCs. The source of these receptors is a woman aged 25 to 45 in good health and CMV-seronegative.

This chain links TRBV5-1 with TRBJ1-1, with 9 bases aligning to TRBD1. The V and J ends lost 0 bases and 2 bases, in that order; junction bases with no gene match: 5. CDR1 and CDR2 from the germline V gene are SGHRS and YFSETQ. The CDR3 is made up of 16 amino acids. Here the CDR3 reads CASSLASGQGNTEAFF. CDR3 DNA: TGCGCCAGCAGCTTGGCCTCGGGACAGGGCAACACTGAAGCTTTCTTT.

J is TRBJ1-2 and V is TRBV7-8; 7 nucleotides match TRBD1. V was clipped by 0 bases and J by 2 bases; unmatched bases: 6. CDR1 and CDR2 from the germline V gene are SGHVS and FQNEAQ. The CDR3 totals 16 residues. Written as DNA, the CDR3 is TGTGCCAGCAGCTTAGCGCGGACAGGACCAAACTATGGCTACACCTTC. Residues: CASSLARTGPNYGYTF. Full variable domain (remainder filled in from reference TRBV7-8 and TRBJ1-2): GAGVSQSPRYKVAKRGQDVALRCDPISGHVSLFWYQQALGQGPEFLTYFQNEAQLDKSGLPSDRFFAERPEGSVSTLKIQRTQQEDSAVYLCASSLARTGPNYGYTFGSGTRLTVV.

The chain links TRBV5-4 to TRBJ2-1; perhaps TRBD1 as D (6 bases). Looked up from germline, CDR1 is SGHNT and CDR2 is YYREEE (reference sequence). The CDR3 sequence is 13 residues long. V was clipped by 4 bases and J by 9 bases, with 14 bases between them. The CDR3 coding sequence is TGTGCCAGCAGCAAACAGGGCGGTGGTGAGCAGTTCTTC. It encodes CASSKQGGGEQFF.

This clone was observed a single time. The rearrangement uses TRBV7-9 and TRBJ2-5; 8 bases align to TRBD2. V lost 5 bases and J lost 6; bases outside the gene matches: 11. There are 15 residues in the CDR3. The germline gives CDR1 SEHNR, CDR2 FQNEAQ (reference sequence). Written as DNA, the CDR3 is TGTGCCAGCAGCCCGACTAGCGCAGGCCTACAGACCCAGTACTTC. Residues: CASSPTSAGLQTQYF.

The rearrangement joins TRBV27 to TRBJ2-3; D is possibly TRBD2 (6 bases). This CDR3 comprises 14 residues. Per germline, CDR1 MNHEY and CDR2 SMNVEV (reference sequence). V was clipped by 0 bases and J by 5 bases, with 9 bases between them. The CDR3 reads CASSLSTGGDTQYF. CDR3 in DNA: TGTGCCAGCAGTTTATCGACCGGGGGAGATACGCAGTATTTT.

The chain combines TRBV6-6 with TRBJ1-5; the D is unclear. This CDR3 contains 12 residues. The V and J ends lost 2 bases and 11 bases respectively, with 10 bases between them. Germline assignment: CDR1 MNHNY and CDR2 SVGAGI (reference sequence). CDR3 loop: CASSYEAGAQHF. CDR3 DNA sequence: TGTGCCAGCAGTTACGAAGCCGGGGCCCAGCATTTT.

This chain uses TRBV28 with TRBJ1-5; 7 positions agree with TRBD1. V lost 4 bases and J lost 3; bases outside the gene matches: 12. The germline V gene has CDR1 MDHEN and CDR2 SYDVKM. The CDR3 sequence is 17 residues long. The CDR3 loop reads CASSSTPGTANNQPQHF. The CDR3 DNA reads TGTGCCAGCAGTTCAACCCCCGGGACAGCAAACAATCAGCCCCAGCATTTT. Together with reference TRBV28 and TRBJ1-5, the CDR3 gives the full variable domain: DVKVTQSSRYLVKRTGEKVFLECVQDMDHENMFWYRQDPGLGLRLIYFSYDVKMKEKGDIPEGYSVSREKKERFSLILESASTNQTSMYLCASSSTPGTANNQPQHFGDGTRLSIL.

DNA for the CDR3: TGTGCCTGGAGTGTTGGACCATACAATGAGCAGTTCTTC. Protein sequence: CAWSVGPYNEQFF. The rearrangement joins TRBV30 to TRBJ2-1; D uncertain. The CDR3 length is 13 residues. The germline CDR1 and CDR2 sequences are GTSNPN and SVGIG (reference sequence). The V and J ends lost 0 bases and 4 bases respectively, with 7 bases between them. The full variable domain, rest sourced from reference TRBV30 and TRBJ2-1, is SQTIHQWPATLVQPVGSPLSLECTVEGTSNPNLYWYRQAAGRGLQLLFYSVGIGQISSEVPQNLSASRPQDRQFILSSKKLLLSDSGFYLCAWSVGPYNEQFFGPGTRLTVL.

The rearrangement joins TRBV9 to TRBJ2-2; 7 positions match TRBD1. V trimming: 2 bases; J trimming: 3 bases; junction bases outside the gene matches: 4. The CDR3 covers 15 residues. Germline CDR1 SGDLS, CDR2 YYNGEE. In nucleotides, the CDR3 is TGTGCCAGCAGCGTCGGCAGGGGGTACACCGGGGAGCTGTTTTTT. The encoded protein is CASSVGRGYTGELFF.

The rearrangement joins TRBV30 to TRBJ1-1; D is possibly TRBD1 (5 bases). Trimming shortened V by 2 bases and J by 1 base, and 14 bases separated the two germline ends. The CDR3 is 15 residues long. Germline V gene sequence: CDR1 GTSNPN, CDR2 SVGIG (reference sequence). In nucleotides, the CDR3 is TGTGCCTGGAGTCCTCCGGGACGTAGGAACACTGAAGCTTTCTTT. Protein sequence: CAWSPPGRRNTEAFF.

This rearrangement joins TRBV7-9 to TRBJ2-2, with 8 bases identical to TRBD2. Per the germline V gene, CDR1 is SEHNR and CDR2 is FQNEAQ (reference sequence). This CDR3 region has 16 residues. V shed 1 base and J 0 bases; nucleotides not matched to a gene: 1. In nucleotides, the CDR3 is TGTGCCAGCAGCTTAGTCGGGGGGGCGAACACCGGGGAGCTGTTTTTT. Protein: CASSLVGGANTGELFF.

This rearrangement joins TRBV9 to TRBJ2-1, with a weak D call TRBD1 (6 bases). CDR1 is SGDLS, CDR2 YYNGEE, per germline. This CDR3 contains 16 residues. V shed 0 bases and J shed 3 bases, with 13 bases lying between them. This chain's CDR3 is CASSVDGSDSYNEQFF. The DNA for the CDR3 is TGTGCCAGCAGCGTAGATGGGTCGGACAGCTACAATGAGCAGTTCTTC.

V is TRBV7-2 and J is TRBJ2-1; D is unclear. Germline V gives CDR1 SGHTA, CDR2 FQGNSA. The CDR3 spans 13 residues. Trimming shortened V by 0 bases and J by 11 bases, and 11 bases separated the two germline ends. The CDR3 loop reads CASSLAPPGKQFF. The CDR3 nucleotides are TGTGCCAGCAGCTTAGCGCCTCCCGGCAAGCAGTTCTTC.

This clone was detected a few times. The rearrangement uses TRBV2 and TRBJ2-1; a possible D gene is TRBD2 (6 bases). V lost 10 bases and J lost 4, with 17 bases in between. The CDR3 spans 14 residues. Looked up from germline, CDR1 is SNHLY and CDR2 is FYNNEI. This chain's CDR3 is CAKRERDFYNEQFF. CDR3 nucleotides: TGTGCCAAGAGAGAGAGGGACTTTTACAATGAGCAGTTCTTC.

The genes are TRBV18 and TRBJ2-7; 8 nucleotides agree with TRBD1. Germline V gene data show CDR1 as KGHSH and CDR2 as LQKENI. V gave up 3 bases and J gave up 2 bases; unmatched junction bases: 6. The CDR3 is 15 residues long. CDR3 loop: CASSPGQGVPYEQYF. As DNA, the CDR3 is TGTGCCAGCTCACCCGGACAGGGAGTCCCCTACGAGCAGTACTTC.

V is TRBV11-1 and J is TRBJ2-5; D could derive from TRBD1 or TRBD2 (5 bases each). Germline loops: CDR1 SGHAT, CDR2 FQDESV (reference sequence). This CDR3 spans 14 amino acids. The V end lost 5 bases, the J end lost 0 bases, and 10 bases lay between the germline ends. The CDR3 DNA follows: TGTGCCAGCAGCCCCGGGACCAACCAAGAGACCCAGTACTTC. Amino acid sequence: CASSPGTNQETQYF.

This clone occurred a few times. This chain joins TRBV11-3 and TRBJ2-7; D uncertain. The germline CDR1 and CDR2 sequences are SGHNT and YENEEA. This CDR3 has 14 amino acids. Trimming stripped 5 bases from V and 3 bases from J, with 14 bases between. The chain's CDR3 is CASSQSVVGYEQYF. In DNA, the CDR3 is TGTGCCAGCAGCCAGAGTGTGGTGGGCTACGAGCAGTACTTC.

The chain joins TRBV11-2 to TRBJ2-7, with D perhaps TRBD2 (6 bases). CDR1 SGHAT and CDR2 FQNNGV come from the germline V gene. The CDR3 is 16 amino acids. V lost 4 bases and J lost 2, with 18 bases in between. CDR3 amino acids: CASSSSPGTGTYEQYF. The DNA for the CDR3 is TGTGCCAGCAGCTCCAGTCCCGGGACTGGAACCTACGAGCAGTACTTC.

This rearrangement joins TRBV6-6 to TRBJ2-1; TRBD2 matches at 9 bases. Germline V CDR1 and CDR2: MNHNY, SVGAGI (reference sequence). The J segment lost 6 bases and the V segment lost 10 bases, leaving 16 bases of the junction unmatched. The CDR3 covers 16 residues. For the CDR3, the DNA is TGTGCCACCAATCGAAACGGGGCGGGGGGGCCCAATGAGCAGTTCTTC. Encoded protein: CATNRNGAGGPNEQFF.

V and J are TRBV28 and TRBJ2-1, with D hard to call. Germline V CDR1 and CDR2: MDHEN, SYDVKM. The CDR3 extends over 14 amino acids. The ends were cut back, 2 bases at V and 3 bases at J, with 8 bases in the middle. Here the CDR3 reads CASSLGLYYNEQFF. As DNA, the CDR3 is TGTGCCAGCAGTTTAGGCCTTTACTACAATGAGCAGTTCTTC.

The gene calls are TRBV19 and TRBJ2-1, with D tentatively TRBD2 (5 bases). The length of the CDR3 is 15 residues. V lost 1 base and J lost 4, with 11 bases in between. Germline CDR1 and CDR2: LNHDA and SQIVND (reference sequence). CDR3 in amino acids: CASSIAAVNYNEQFF. The CDR3 region has the DNA TGTGCCAGTAGTATAGCAGCGGTCAATTACAATGAGCAGTTCTTC.

The chain uses TRBV28 and TRBJ2-3; D remains ambiguous. The V end was cut by 6 bases, the J end by 0 bases, with 7 bases between. Per the germline V gene, CDR1 is MDHEN and CDR2 is SYDVKM. The CDR3 totals 13 residues. The CDR3 coding sequence is TGTGCCAGCAGCGCCCAAAGCACAGATACGCAGTATTTT. Its protein product is CASSAQSTDTQYF. The variable domain in full, completed from reference TRBV28 and TRBJ2-3, reads DVKVTQSSRYLVKRTGEKVFLECVQDMDHENMFWYRQDPGLGLRLIYFSYDVKMKEKGDIPEGYSVSREKKERFSLILESASTNQTSMYLCASSAQSTDTQYFGPGTRLTVL.